This T cell receptor beta chain emerged from a study of monozygotic twins with inflammatory bowel disease. The CDR3 runs to 14 residues. Germline-derived CDR1 and CDR2 are SEHNR and FQNEAQ (reference sequence). The UMIs contained a 6-nucleotide sample barcode. They were added by template switching during cDNA synthesis. Nested amplification of TCRalpha and TCRbeta cDNA involved two PCRs of approximately 17 and 9 cycles. TCRdb re-called the 5' RACE reads and catalogs CDR3 proteins one per entry, DNA excluded. The repertoire shows about 210,000 distinct CDR3 sequences; the top ten hold around 1.5%. Study-wide points: IBD-affected twins scored below their healthy co-twins in TCRbeta diversity (inverse Simpson). The sharing of clonotypes with others was lower in IBD patients than in healthy twins, especially with disease activity.

Concerning this clonotype: Its antigen is currently unknown.

The source material was blood. The clonotype originates from a human donor with ulcerative colitis or Crohn's disease, or a healthy co-twin of an affected twin (not recorded which). The V call is TRBV7-9, the J call TRBJ1-1. CDR3 loop: CASSLGRSNTEAFF.